The 28 T cell receptor beta chains below all came from one sample that was sequenced in a study of Ad26.COV2.S vaccination and SARS-CoV-2 variants (dated by TCRdb to 2020 to 2022). The library was built by means of the immunoSEQ multiplex PCR assay. The source is immuneACCESS, and TCRdb retained only in-frame sequences with V and J called. Part of the clones is not carried over; for the studies checked, unresolved V genes explain less than half of this, and the remainder is unexplained. The sample data list 200,000 to 300,000 clones, and approximately 90% of these were observed just once. The leading ten clones occupy 2.9% of the sample. Reading the label with the study, this specimen's treatment or condition is: some 19 received Ad26.COV2.S at low or high dose, single or two shots; roughly five received placebo; per-sample allocation not given. For vaccine and placebo recipients, repertoires were sequenced using samples collected on day 63 after the first injection.

The input for sequencing was peripheral blood, taken in a trial of Ad26.COV2.S vaccine versus placebo. Receptors were obtained from a person between 18 and 65 years old who received the Ad26.COV2.S COVID-19 vaccine or a placebo.

The chain carries TRBV11-2 and TRBJ2-5, with 7 bases fitting TRBD2. Germline trimming cut 0 bases from V and 0 bases from J; bases unmatched to any gene: 4. The germline gives CDR1 SGHAT, CDR2 FQNNGV. The CDR3 spans 16 residues. The CDR3 reads CASSLDRGGNQETQYF. The DNA of the CDR3 is TGTGCCAGCAGCTTAGATCGCGGGGGAAACCAAGAGACCCAGTACTTC.

This clone came up once. Other nucleotide sequences from this sample produce the same CDR3. This chain links TRBV7-2 with TRBJ2-3; D possibly matches TRBD1 or TRBD2 (6 bases each). The CDR3 contains 15 residues. Germline V gene sequence: CDR1 SGHTA, CDR2 FQGNSA. Trimming removed 1 base at V and 3 bases at J, with 11 bases between. The DNA for the CDR3 is TGTGCCAGCAGCTTAGTGGGGGGCTGGACAGATACGCAGTATTTT. This encodes CASSLVGGWTDTQYF.

The chain is built from TRBV7-8 and TRBJ1-4; D call uncertain. Germline V lookup: CDR1 SGHVS, CDR2 FQNEAQ. This CDR3 comprises 16 residues. Trimming left V 5 bases short and J 0 bases short, with 13 bases between. Written as DNA, the CDR3 is TGTGCCAGCAGCCCCGGACTTGGGGCAACTAATGAAAAACTGTTTTTT. This codes for CASSPGLGATNEKLFF.

The sample holds one count of this clone. The chain combines TRBV5-1 with TRBJ2-2; 8 bases align to TRBD2. The CDR3 runs 16 residues. Trimming cost V 7 bases and J 2 bases; bases outside gene matches: 10. CDR1 and CDR2 from the germline V gene are SGHRS and YFSETQ. For the CDR3, the DNA is TGCGCCAGCGGGTCGGTAGCGGGGATAAACACCGGGGAGCTGTTTTTT. This sequence encodes CASGSVAGINTGELFF.

J is TRBJ2-2 and V is TRBV24-1; 11 bases map to TRBD2. Germline V lookup: CDR1 KGHDR, CDR2 SFDVKD. The CDR3 consists of 17 residues. Losses at the gene ends were 6 bases for V and 5 bases for J; bases not matched to a gene: 10. In DNA, the CDR3 is TGTGCCACCAGTCCCACCCCGACTAGCGGGGCAACCGGGGAGCTGTTTTTT. It specifies CATSPTPTSGATGELFF.

J is TRBJ2-7 and V is TRBV3-1 (or the pseudogene TRBV3-2); 9 bases agree with TRBD1. The CDR3 is 15 amino acids. Germline CDR1 and CDR2: LGHDT and YNNKEL (reference sequence). The ends lost 4 bases at V and 3 bases at J; junction bases unmatched: 7. CDR3 region: CASSPGQGRGYEQYF. The CDR3 coding sequence is TGTGCCAGCAGCCCCGGACAGGGGCGAGGCTACGAGCAGTACTTC.

With respect to this clone: Within the sample, other DNA sequences also encode this same CDR3. This chain links TRBV19 with TRBJ1-1; D is unresolved. CDR1 and CDR2 (germline): LNHDA, SQIVND (reference sequence). This CDR3 comprises 13 residues. Trimming shortened V by 1 base and J by 1 base, and 4 bases separated the two germline ends. This chain's CDR3 is CASSIGGNTEAFF. In nucleotides, the CDR3 is TGTGCCAGTAGTATAGGGGGGAACACTGAAGCTTTCTTT. The full variable domain, in which reference TRBV19 and TRBJ1-1 provide the parts outside the CDR3, is DGGITQSPKYLFRKEGQNVTLSCEQNLNHDAMYWYRQDPGQGLRLIYYSQIVNDFQKGDIAEGYSVSREKKESFPLTVTSAQKNPTAFYLCASSIGGNTEAFFGQGTRLTVV.

The chain employs TRBV6-6 and TRBJ1-1; TRBD1 agrees at 7 bases. Looked up from germline, CDR1 is MNHNY and CDR2 is SVGAGI (reference sequence). The CDR3 runs 15 residues. V shed 2 bases, J shed 1 base, and the junction held 4 bases outside the gene matches. This CDR3 is CASSYDRVGNTEAFF. The CDR3 DNA reads as TGTGCCAGCAGTTACGACAGGGTGGGGAACACTGAAGCTTTCTTT.

V gene TRBV5-1 combines with J gene TRBJ2-7; the D gene is possibly TRBD2 (7 bases). V shed 5 bases and J shed 4 bases, with 19 bases lying between them. Germline loops: CDR1 SGHRS, CDR2 YFSETQ. There are 15 residues in the CDR3. CDR3 nucleotide sequence: TGCGCCAGCAGGTCGGGGGGCGCGTTTGCGTACGAGCAGTACTTC. This sequence encodes CASRSGGAFAYEQYF.

The chain uses TRBV2 and TRBJ2-5; no clear D gene. V lost 7 bases and J lost 1, with 13 bases in between. Germline CDR1 and CDR2: SNHLY and FYNNEI. The CDR3 loop spans 14 amino acids. CDR3 loop: CASTKLLAQETQYF. The CDR3 coding sequence is TGTGCCAGCACCAAGCTGCTGGCCCAAGAGACCCAGTACTTC. The full variable domain, rest sourced from reference TRBV2 and TRBJ2-5, is EPEVTQTPSHQVTQMGQEVILRCVPISNHLYFYWYRQILGQKVEFLVSFYNNEISEKSEIFDDQFSVERPDGSNFTLKIRSTKLEDSAMYFCASTKLLAQETQYFGPGTRLLVL.

The CDR3 sequence is CASSLVTNRGYTF. CDR3 sequence (DNA): TGTGCCAGCAGTTTAGTCACAAATCGGGGCTACACCTTC. J is TRBJ1-2 and V is TRBV12-3 or TRBV12-4; unclear D gene. Trimming stripped 1 base from V and 8 bases from J, with 11 bases between. CDR3 length equals 13 residues.

This chain uses TRBV4-2 with TRBJ2-7, with D hard to call. CDR1 LGHNA and CDR2 YNFKEQ come from the germline V gene. The CDR3 contains 14 residues. Trimming stripped 1 base from V and 1 base from J, with 8 bases between. The chain's CDR3 is CASSQASASYEQYF. Here the CDR3 DNA reads TGTGCCAGCAGCCAAGCCAGCGCTTCCTACGAGCAGTACTTC.

This clone was counted a single time. The same CDR3 is also encoded by other DNA sequences in this sample. This rearrangement joins TRBV4-3 to TRBJ1-2; the match to TRBD1 covers 8 bases. With V trimmed by 1 base and J by 4 bases, 5 bases remained unmatched. The CDR3 contains 15 residues. The germline V gene encodes CDR1 LGHNA and CDR2 YSLEER. The CDR3 DNA follows: TGCGCCAGCAGCCAAGGGGGGACAGGCGGCTATGGCTACACCTTC. This gives the protein CASSQGGTGGYGYTF.

V is TRBV11-2 and J is TRBJ2-7; D remains unclear. The germline V gene encodes CDR1 SGHAT and CDR2 FQNNGV. The CDR3 loop spans 17 amino acids. Trimming took 0 bases from V and 5 from J, leaving 20 bases between them. The CDR3 sequence is CASSLDRHSVGLNEQYV. Written as DNA, the CDR3 is TGTGCCAGCAGCTTAGATCGACATTCAGTGGGATTGAACGAGCAGTACGTC.

The J gene is TRBJ2-6, the V gene TRBV25-1, with D perhaps matching TRBD1 (5 bases). CDR3 length: 17 residues. Trimming shortened V by 3 bases and J by 0 bases, and 12 bases separated the two germline ends. CDR1 and CDR2 from the germline V gene are MGHDK and SYGVNS. The CDR3: CASSEHRQLSGANVLTF. The CDR3 DNA follows: TGTGCCAGCAGTGAGCACAGACAGCTCTCTGGGGCCAACGTCCTGACTTTC.

The DNA of the CDR3 is TGTGCCAGCAGCCCAATAGACAGGCGGAACACTGAAGCTTTCTTT. It specifies CASSPIDRRNTEAFF. The chain combines TRBV14 with TRBJ1-1; D might be TRBD1 (6 bases). The CDR3 is 15 residues long. V was pared by 4 bases and J by 1 base, with 13 bases between. Looked up from germline, CDR1 is SGHDN and CDR2 is FVKESK.

V gene TRBV7-9 combines with J gene TRBJ2-5; 16 bases align to TRBD2. CDR1 and CDR2 from the germline V gene are SEHNR and FQNEAQ (reference sequence). Trimming cost V 5 bases and J 5 bases; bases outside gene matches: 2. The CDR3 extends over 15 amino acids. CDR3 amino acids: CASSEGLAGGETQYF. The CDR3 region has the DNA TGTGCCAGCAGCGAGGGACTAGCGGGAGGGGAGACCCAGTACTTC.

V usage is TRBV19 and J usage is TRBJ1-1; a weak D match, TRBD1 (5 bases). V lost 5 bases to trimming and J lost 0 bases, with 13 bases between them. The CDR3 loop spans 15 amino acids. CDR1 and CDR2 from the germline V gene are LNHDA and SQIVND (reference sequence). The CDR3 loop reads CASSEPGRVNTEAFF. CDR3 bases: TGTGCCAGTAGTGAACCGGGACGTGTGAACACTGAAGCTTTCTTT.

The rearrangement links TRBV4-2 to TRBJ2-1; 12 bases are a match to TRBD2. The trim removed 2 bases at V and 8 bases at J, leaving 10 bases unmatched. The CDR3 extends over 17 amino acids. CDR1 is LGHNA and CDR2 is YNFKEQ in the germline V gene. This chain's CDR3 is CASSQLQTSGGGDEQFF. The CDR3 DNA reads as TGTGCCAGCAGCCAACTCCAGACTAGCGGGGGAGGGGATGAGCAGTTCTTC.

The chain combines TRBV2 with TRBJ1-5; TRBD1 agrees at 9 bases. This CDR3 spans 15 amino acids. Germline V gene data show CDR1 as SNHLY and CDR2 as FYNNEI. After removal of 6 bases from V and 3 bases from J, the junction contained 6 bases not matched to a gene. The CDR3 DNA reads as TGTGCCAGCAGCGGGGGACAGGGAGTCAATCAGCCCCAGCATTTT. Translation: CASSGGQGVNQPQHF.

This clone was found once. The rearrangement joins TRBV29-1 to TRBJ2-6; 8 nucleotides match TRBD2. CDR1 and CDR2 (germline): SQVTM, ANQGSEA. The CDR3 has 16 amino acids. V was clipped by 5 bases and J by 0 bases; unmatched bases: 6. CDR3 bases: TGCAGCGTTACTCGGGAGGGACCCTCTGGGGCCAACGTCCTGACTTTC. Residues: CSVTREGPSGANVLTF.

DNA of the CDR3: TGTGCCAGCAGCCTTACTAGTACGGGAGAGACCCAGTACTTC. It translates to CASSLTSTGETQYF. The J gene is TRBJ2-5, the V gene TRBV3-1 (or the pseudogene TRBV3-2), with D tentatively TRBD2 (5 bases). Germline V gene lookup returns CDR1 LGHDT and CDR2 YNNKEL (reference sequence). Trimming shortened V by 4 bases and J by 4 bases, and 13 bases separated the two germline ends. The CDR3 covers 14 residues.

The chain carries TRBV13 and TRBJ1-3; 10 positions match TRBD1. J gave up 5 bases and V 4 bases, and 8 bases lay outside the gene matches. The germline V gene encodes CDR1 PRHDT and CDR2 FYEKMQ (reference sequence). This CDR3 spans 16 amino acids. CDR3 DNA sequence: TGTGCCAGCAGCTCCCGGGACAGGGGAATAAGAAACACCATATATTTT. This encodes CASSSRDRGIRNTIYF.

The V gene is TRBV14, the J gene TRBJ1-2; D is undetermined. With 1 base removed from V and 5 bases from J, the gap between germline ends came to 11 bases. The CDR3 spans 14 residues. In germline, CDR1 is SGHDN, CDR2 FVKESK. The DNA for the CDR3 is TGTGCCAGCAGCCAAGCCCTACCGGGGTATGGCTACACCTTC. It encodes CASSQALPGYGYTF.

The CDR3 sequence: CASSSDRGLNSPLHF. CDR3 nucleotide sequence: TGTGCCAGCAGCTCGGACAGGGGACTCAATTCACCCCTCCACTTT. The J gene is TRBJ1-6, the V gene TRBV7-8; 9 bases are shared with TRBD1. Germline CDR1 SGHVS, CDR2 FQNEAQ. V lost 4 bases to trimming and J lost 7 bases; unmatched junction nucleotides: 5. CDR3 length equals 15 residues.

V and J are TRBV25-1 and TRBJ2-3; perhaps D is TRBD1 or TRBD2 (5 bases each). CDR1 and CDR2 (germline): MGHDK, SYGVNS. The CDR3 loop spans 16 amino acids. V lost 1 base, J lost 1 base, and 12 bases lay in between. The CDR3 DNA is TGTGCCAGCAGTGAATTAGGTCAGGGACGCACAGATACGCAGTATTTT. It specifies CASSELGQGRTDTQYF.

This chain links TRBV7-9 with TRBJ2-1; no clear D gene. CDR3 length: 14 amino acids. V shed 5 bases and J shed 6 bases, with 14 bases lying between them. The germline CDR1 and CDR2 sequences are SEHNR and FQNEAQ (reference sequence). CDR3 DNA sequence: TGTGCCAGCAGCCTAAAGGGTGGGGTCAATGAGCAGTTCTTC. Translating it yields CASSLKGGVNEQFF.

The chain recombines TRBV14 with TRBJ2-1; tentative D call: TRBD1 (5 bases). CDR1 and CDR2 from the germline V gene are SGHDN and FVKESK. Trimming took 1 base from V and 10 from J, leaving 11 bases between them. The CDR3 consists of 13 residues. The CDR3 loop reads CASSQVGQSEQFF. Written as DNA, the CDR3 is TGTGCCAGCAGCCAAGTGGGGCAGTCCGAGCAGTTCTTC.